A selection of T cell receptor beta chains follows, all from one sample in a study of T cells after somatic rescue of genetic block. Here immunoSEQ multiplex PCR was the method, and the copy in TCRdb shows in-frame clones only, minus some. The sample contains 70,000 or so clones, about 90% of which appear only once. Sequencing was done on a sample of peripheral blood mononuclear cells (PBMCs). These receptors originate from a man aged 40-55 years. CDR3s include the opening cysteine and the closing phenylalanine or tryptophan. The order of the fields is V gene, J gene, clone size, D gene, CDR3 protein, CDR3 DNA. D genes are given only for firm matches. Some rows mark clone size as missing; the rest say once, few, many or name a class of expanded clone.

V gene: TRBV14
J gene: TRBJ2-3
clone size: -
D gene: -
CDR3 protein: CASSRDPGEGGTDTQYF
CDR3 DNA: TGTGCCAGCAGCAGGGACCCGGGGGAAGGGGGCACAGATACGCAGTATTTT

V gene: TRBV2
J gene: TRBJ1-6
clone size: -
D gene: -
CDR3 protein: CASRLAKVVLNSPLHF
CDR3 DNA: TGTGCCAGCAGGCTGGCAAAGGTGGTACTAAATTCACCCCTCCACTTT

V gene: TRBV27
J gene: TRBJ1-6
clone size: once
D gene: -
CDR3 protein: CASSFVSTGSPLHF
CDR3 DNA: TGTGCCAGCAGTTTCGTCTCGACGGGTTCACCCCTCCACTTT

V gene: TRBV6-5
J gene: TRBJ2-7
clone size: -
D gene: TRBD2
CDR3 protein: CASSYSGTSGAYEQYF
CDR3 DNA: TGTGCCAGCAGTTACTCGGGGACTAGCGGAGCATACGAGCAGTACTTC

V gene: TRBV4-2
J gene: TRBJ2-7
clone size: -
D gene: TRBD2
CDR3 protein: CASSQEPAGGPYEQYF
CDR3 DNA: TGTGCCAGCAGCCAAGAGCCAGCGGGAGGGCCATACGAGCAGTACTTC

V gene: TRBV6-1
J gene: TRBJ1-2
clone size: -
D gene: TRBD1
CDR3 protein: CASRGTGNYGYTF
CDR3 DNA: TGTGCCAGCAGGGGGACAGGGAACTATGGCTACACCTTC

V gene: TRBV7-6
J gene: TRBJ1-6
clone size: -
D gene: -
CDR3 protein: CASSLEVGSSPLHF
CDR3 DNA: TGTGCCAGCAGCTTAGAGGTCGGGAGTTCACCCCTCCACTTT

V gene: TRBV11-2
J gene: TRBJ1-1
clone size: -
D gene: -
CDR3 protein: CASSSQGKAFF
CDR3 DNA: TGTGCCAGCAGCTCACAGGGAAAGGCTTTCTTT

V gene: TRBV29-1
J gene: TRBJ2-7
clone size: -
D gene: -
CDR3 protein: CSVEERGGAGQYF
CDR3 DNA: TGCAGCGTTGAAGAGAGAGGGGGAGCGGGGCAGTACTTC

V gene: TRBV6-5
J gene: TRBJ2-7
clone size: -
D gene: -
CDR3 protein: CASSYGPGTYEQYF
CDR3 DNA: TGTGCCAGCAGTTACGGTCCCGGAACCTACGAGCAGTACTTC

V gene: TRBV7-9
J gene: TRBJ2-2
clone size: -
D gene: -
CDR3 protein: CASSLALEHTGELFF
CDR3 DNA: TGTGCCAGCAGCTTAGCGCTCGAACACACCGGGGAGCTGTTTTTT

V gene: TRBV7-9
J gene: TRBJ2-1
clone size: -
D gene: -
CDR3 protein: CASSPRAYNEQFF
CDR3 DNA: TGTGCCAGCAGCCCGAGGGCGTACAATGAGCAGTTCTTC

V gene: TRBV19
J gene: TRBJ1-2
clone size: -
D gene: -
CDR3 protein: CASSVATYVKRFNYGYTF
CDR3 DNA: TGTGCCAGTAGTGTGGCAACTTACGTTAAAAGGTTCAACTATGGCTACACCTTC

V gene: TRBV7-9
J gene: TRBJ2-7
clone size: -
D gene: -
CDR3 protein: CASSLAQSGVSPSYEQYF
CDR3 DNA: TGTGCCAGCAGCTTAGCCCAGTCGGGGGTCTCCCCATCGTACGAGCAGTACTTC

V gene: TRBV9
J gene: TRBJ1-6
clone size: -
D gene: -
CDR3 protein: CASSGTGLGNSPLHF
CDR3 DNA: TGTGCCAGCAGTGGGACGGGGCTAGGCAATTCACCCCTCCACTTT

V gene: TRBV7-9
J gene: TRBJ2-5
clone size: few
D gene: TRBD2
CDR3 protein: CASSSGLAGAGVETQYF
CDR3 DNA: TGTGCCAGCAGCTCAGGACTAGCGGGAGCCGGGGTGGAGACCCAGTACTTC

V gene: TRBV14
J gene: TRBJ2-7
clone size: -
D gene: TRBD1
CDR3 protein: CASSQEGTGAYEQYF
CDR3 DNA: TGTGCCAGCAGCCAAGAGGGGACAGGGGCCTACGAGCAGTACTTC